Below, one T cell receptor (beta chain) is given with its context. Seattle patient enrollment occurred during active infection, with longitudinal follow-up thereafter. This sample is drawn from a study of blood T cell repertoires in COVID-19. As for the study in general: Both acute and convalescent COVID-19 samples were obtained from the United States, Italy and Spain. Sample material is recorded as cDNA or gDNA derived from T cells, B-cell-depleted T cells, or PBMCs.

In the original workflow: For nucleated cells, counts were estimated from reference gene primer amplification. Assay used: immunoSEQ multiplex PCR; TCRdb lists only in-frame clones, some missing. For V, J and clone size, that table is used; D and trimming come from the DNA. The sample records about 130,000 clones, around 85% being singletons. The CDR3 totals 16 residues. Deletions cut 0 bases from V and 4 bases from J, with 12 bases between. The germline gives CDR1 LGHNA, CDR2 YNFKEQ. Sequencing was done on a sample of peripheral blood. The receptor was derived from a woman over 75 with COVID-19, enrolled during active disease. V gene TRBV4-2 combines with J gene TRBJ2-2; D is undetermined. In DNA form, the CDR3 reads TGTGCCAGCAGCCAAGATTTCCGGGTTGGCACCGGGGAGCTGTTTTTT. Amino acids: CASSQDFRVGTGELFF.